This T cell receptor (beta chain) was identified during a study of HIV-infected children after antiretroviral therapy interruption. General observations from the study: By the end of treatment interruption, naive CD4+ clonality (Gini) increased. After treatment interruption started, naive CD4+ CDR3 overlap across time points dropped.

This clonotype was seen at least ten times. Its specificity is not known. The germline V gene encodes CDR1 SQVTM and CDR2 ANQGSEA. This CDR3 comprises 12 residues. Trimming pared 7 bases from V and 4 bases from J, leaving 12 bases between. Unique molecular identifiers were included in an RNA-based 3' RACE TCR library. TCRdb reprocessed the 3' RACE reads with MiXCR, giving one entry per CDR3 protein. Of fewer than 20,000 distinct CDR3 sequences listed, nearly 3.5% are singletons. Treatment of the sample: PENTA 11 planned treatment interruption arm or continuous ART arm. The source was CD45RA+ CD4+ T cells from PBMCs, collected from a donor given antiretroviral therapy, either interrupted or continuous. Noted subset: naive CD4+ CD45RA+ CD45RO- T cells. This receptor was taken from a child aged 2 to 17 with HIV. The rearrangement uses TRBV29-1 and TRBJ2-3, with a tentative D call TRBD2 (6 bases). CDR3 protein: CSATRGSDTQYF. CDR3 sequence (DNA): TGCAGCGCGACTAGGGGTTCAGATACGCAGTATTTT.